A single sample is the source of the 6 T cell receptor beta chains below, sequenced in a study of blood T cell repertoires in COVID-19. Libraries were prepared by immunoSEQ multiplex PCR; TCRdb keeps only in-frame clonotypes and omits some of them. The sample contains about 80,000 clones, around 77% of which appear only once. The sequenced material came from peripheral blood. These receptors were taken from a man in his sixties or seventies with active or convalescent COVID-19.

The chain combines TRBV28 with TRBJ2-7; 12 bases align to TRBD1. V lost 4 bases, J lost 6 bases, and 7 bases stayed unmatched. CDR1 and CDR2 (germline): MDHEN, SYDVKM. The CDR3 is 15 amino acids. The DNA for the CDR3 is TGTGCCAGCAGTTCCCCGGGGACAGGGGGCTCCGAGCAGTACTTC. Residues: CASSSPGTGGSEQYF.

This clone has only a few counts. This rearrangement joins TRBV7-2 to TRBJ2-7; perhaps TRBD1 as D (5 bases). V was shortened by 1 base and J by 2 bases, with 12 bases between the two germline ends. Germline loops: CDR1 SGHTA, CDR2 FQGNSA. The CDR3 totals 15 residues. This CDR3 reads CASSLGPGPAYEQYF. In DNA, the CDR3 is TGTGCCAGCAGCTTAGGGCCAGGGCCTGCCTACGAGCAGTACTTC.

This chain links TRBV6-2 or TRBV6-3 with TRBJ2-2; TRBD1 matches 9 bases. The CDR3 contains 16 residues. The V gene's germline CDR1 is MNHEY and CDR2 SVGEGT. With V trimmed by 4 bases and J by 2 bases, 5 bases remained unmatched. The CDR3 sequence: CASSSTGGLNTGELFF. The CDR3 DNA sequence: TGTGCCAGCAGTTCCACAGGGGGCCTCAACACCGGGGAGCTGTTTTTT.

Only one count was recorded for this clone. The chain uses TRBV7-6 and TRBJ1-4; 9 bases match TRBD1. With V trimmed by 1 base and J by 4 bases, 4 bases remained unmatched. Germline assignment: CDR1 SGHVS and CDR2 FNYEAQ. CDR3 size: 16 residues. As DNA, the CDR3 is TGTGCCAGCAGCTTAGGCCTGGGACAGGGTAATGAAAAACTGTTTTTT. Protein: CASSLGLGQGNEKLFF.

This clone was seen more than once but under ten times. CDR3 region: CASRGQGANSPLHF. The CDR3 DNA sequence: TGTGCCAGCAGGGGACAGGGGGCGAATTCACCCCTCCACTTT. V usage is TRBV2 and J usage is TRBJ1-6; 12 bases match TRBD1. The J segment lost 7 bases and the V segment lost 6 bases, leaving 1 base of the junction unmatched. Germline V gives CDR1 SNHLY, CDR2 FYNNEI. The CDR3 has 14 amino acids. The full variable domain, in which reference TRBV2 and TRBJ1-6 provide the parts outside the CDR3, is EPEVTQTPSHQVTQMGQEVILRCVPISNHLYFYWYRQILGQKVEFLVSFYNNEISEKSEIFDDQFSVERPDGSNFTLKIRSTKLEDSAMYFCASRGQGANSPLHFGNGTRLTVT.

This chain connects TRBV9 to TRBJ2-3; D is undetermined. CDR3 length: 11 residues. The V end was cut by 4 bases, the J end by 5 bases, with 5 bases between. Per germline, CDR1 SGDLS and CDR2 YYNGEE. CDR3 amino acids: CASSPGDTQYF. For the CDR3, the DNA is TGTGCCAGCAGCCCGGGAGATACGCAGTATTTT.